This T cell receptor beta chain stems from a study of immune evolution from preneoplasia to lung adenocarcinoma. General observations from the study: Top clone share appeared to fall from AAH through AIS, MIA, adenocarcinoma.

This clone ranks as medium-sized. Its antigen is currently unknown. This table comes from immunoSEQ multiplex PCR, and its TCRdb copy is limited to in-frame clones, with some not included. The sample consists of 20,000 to 25,000 clones, 70% to 85% of them appearing once. Patient tissue came from resections in Japan or China, 2014–2017. CDR1 SGHRS and CDR2 YFSETQ come from the germline V gene. Trimming took off 3 bases at V and 8 bases at J, with 15 bases between the two ends. CDR3 length: 14 residues. This TCR derives from a person between 60 and 69 years old with lung adenocarcinoma. The sequencing sample was made of FFPE invasive lung adenocarcinoma tissue. This sequence joins TRBV5-1 and TRBJ2-1; D possibly corresponds to TRBD1 (5 bases). The CDR3 DNA is TGCGCCAGCAGCTACGTGCAGGGATCGTATGAGCAGTTCTTC. Translated, it gives CASSYVQGSYEQFF.